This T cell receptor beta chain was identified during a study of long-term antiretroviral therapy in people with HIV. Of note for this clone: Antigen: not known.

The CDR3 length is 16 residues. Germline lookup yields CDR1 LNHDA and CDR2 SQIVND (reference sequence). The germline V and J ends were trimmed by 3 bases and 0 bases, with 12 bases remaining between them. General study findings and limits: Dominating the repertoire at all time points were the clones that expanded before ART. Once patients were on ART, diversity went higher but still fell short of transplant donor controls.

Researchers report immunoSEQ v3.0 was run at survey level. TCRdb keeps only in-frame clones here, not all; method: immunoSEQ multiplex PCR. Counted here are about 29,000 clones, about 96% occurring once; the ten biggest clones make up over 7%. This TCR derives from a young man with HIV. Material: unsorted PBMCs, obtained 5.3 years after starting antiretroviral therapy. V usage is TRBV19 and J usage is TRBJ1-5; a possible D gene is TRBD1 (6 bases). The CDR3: CASSMQGIFSNQPQHF. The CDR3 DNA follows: TGTGCCAGTAGTATGCAGGGGATATTTAGCAATCAGCCCCAGCATTTT.